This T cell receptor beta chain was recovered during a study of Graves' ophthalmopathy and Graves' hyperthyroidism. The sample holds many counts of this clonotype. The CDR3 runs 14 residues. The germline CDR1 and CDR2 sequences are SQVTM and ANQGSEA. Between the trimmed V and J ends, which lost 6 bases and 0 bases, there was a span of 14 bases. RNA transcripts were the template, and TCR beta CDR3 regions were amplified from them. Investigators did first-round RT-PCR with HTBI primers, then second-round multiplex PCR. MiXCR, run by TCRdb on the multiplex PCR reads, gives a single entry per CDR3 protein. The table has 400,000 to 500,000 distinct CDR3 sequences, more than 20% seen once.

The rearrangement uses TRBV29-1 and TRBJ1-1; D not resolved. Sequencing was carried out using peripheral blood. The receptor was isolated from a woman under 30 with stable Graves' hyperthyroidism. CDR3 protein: CSVGGREVNTEAFF. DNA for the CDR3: TGCAGCGTGGGCGGGAGGGAAGTGAACACTGAAGCTTTCTTT. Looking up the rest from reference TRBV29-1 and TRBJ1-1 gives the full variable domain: SAVISQKPSRDICQRGTSLTIQCQVDSQVTMMFWYRQQPGQSLTLIATANQGSEATYESGFVIDKFPISRPNLTFSTLTVSNMSPEDSSIYLCSVGGREVNTEAFFGQGTRLTVV.